These T cell receptor beta chains were read from a single sample in a study of blood T cell repertoires in COVID-19. Measured with immunoSEQ multiplex PCR; TCRdb has only the in-frame clones, and not every one. The table has 150,000 to 200,000 clones, 75% to 85% seen once. Sequenced sample: peripheral blood. These receptors came from a woman aged 40 to 49 with COVID-19, enrolled during active disease. Both conserved end residues are part of each CDR3. The order of the fields is V gene, J gene, clone size, D gene, CDR3 DNA, CDR3 protein. D genes are given only for firm matches. Expanded clones get a size class; other rows say once, few or many, or leave the size out.

TRBV27	TRBJ2-2	.	.	TGTGCCAGCAGTTTTTGGGGGGCGAACACCGGGGAGCTGTTTTTT	CASSFWGANTGELFF
TRBV15	TRBJ1-4	.	.	TGTGCCACCAGCAGGGGCACAGGGCCAAATGAAAAACTGTTTTTT	CATSRGTGPNEKLFF
TRBV10-3	TRBJ2-5	.	.	TGTGCCATCAGTGGGGGGGGCCGGGAGACCCAGTACTTC	CAISGGGRETQYF
TRBV7-2	TRBJ1-2	.	.	TGTGCCAGCAGCTTAGACAGGCTTAACTATGGCTACACCTTC	CASSLDRLNYGYTF
TRBV9	TRBJ1-4	.	.	TGTGCCAGCAGCGGCAGGGGAACTAATGAAAAACTGTTTTTT	CASSGRGTNEKLFF
TRBV19	TRBJ1-2	.	.	TGTGCCAGTAGTATGGGAGGCGTAGGAGTCTGCACCTTC	CASSMGGVGVCTF
TRBV24-1	TRBJ2-3	.	.	TGTGCCACCAGTGATACCCGAGGTTACACAGATACGCAGTATTTT	CATSDTRGYTDTQYF
TRBV3-1/TRBV3-2	TRBJ1-5	.	.	TGTGCCAGCAGCCTGACAGAGAATCAGCCCCAGCATTTT	CASSLTENQPQHF
TRBV10-3	TRBJ2-7	few	TRBD1	TGTGCAACAGGACAGGACCCTCGCGAGCAGTACTTC	CATGQDPREQYF
TRBV6-5	TRBJ2-1	few	.	TGTGCCAGCAGTCGGGACTCCATTATAGAGAATGAGCAGTTCTTC	CASSRDSIIENEQFF
TRBV30	TRBJ2-3	.	.	TGTGCCTGGAGTAGGGGGTCAGATACGCAGTATTTT	CAWSRGSDTQYF
TRBV11-2	TRBJ2-4	.	.	TGTGCCAGCAGCAAGGCGGGGGCCACAACCCTAGCCAAAAACATTCAGTACTTC	CASSKAGATTLAKNIQYF
TRBV3-1/TRBV3-2	TRBJ1-1	.	TRBD1	TGTGCCAGCAGCCTGTCTGACAGGGGGCACACTGAAGCTTTCTTT	CASSLSDRGHTEAFF
TRBV19	TRBJ2-2	.	.	TGTGCCAGTAGTACCGGACAGTATTACACCGGGGAGCTGTTTTTT	CASSTGQYYTGELFF
TRBV4-1	TRBJ2-7	.	.	TGCGCCAGCAGCCAAGGACCCCTCATGGGGGGTTCCTACGAGCAGTACTTC	CASSQGPLMGGSYEQYF
TRBV6-2/TRBV6-3	TRBJ2-1	.	.	TGTGCCAGCAGTACCCCCGGAGGGTTCTTTTTAGAAAATGAGCAGTTCTTC	CASSTPGGFFLENEQFF
TRBV6-2/TRBV6-3	TRBJ1-2	.	.	TGTGCCAGCAGTTACATCAGGGGCCCACCGGAGACCTATGGCTACACCTTC	CASSYIRGPPETYGYTF
TRBV24-1	TRBJ2-1	.	.	TGTGCCACCAGTGATCCCCTGAATGAGCAGTTCTTC	CATSDPLNEQFF
TRBV24-1	TRBJ2-2	.	TRBD2	TGTGCCGTCGGGACTAGCGGGAGGGATAGGACCGGGGAGCTGTTTTTT	CAVGTSGRDRTGELFF
TRBV19	TRBJ1-2	.	.	TGTGCCAGTAGTATATGGGGAGGTGACAGAGACTATGGCTACACCTTC	CASSIWGGDRDYGYTF
TRBV4-2	TRBJ2-7	.	TRBD1	TGTGCCAGCAGCCCGGGACAGGGGTCGTACGAGCAGTACTTC	CASSPGQGSYEQYF
TRBV11-2	TRBJ2-7	.	TRBD2	TGTGCCAGCAGTCAAACGCTAGCGGGAAGCGAGCAGTACTTC	CASSQTLAGSEQYF
TRBV30	TRBJ2-3	.	TRBD1	TGTGCCTGGGGCCAGGGGGGCACAGATACGCAGTATTTT	CAWGQGGTDTQYF
TRBV15	TRBJ2-3	.	TRBD2	TGTGCCACCAGCAGAGGACGGGACTACATTAGAGATACGCAGTATTTT	CATSRGRDYIRDTQYF
TRBV21-1	TRBJ1-2	.	.	TGTGCCAGCAGCAAACCCCGACAGGGCCACTATGGCTACACCTTC	CASSKPRQGHYGYTF
TRBV9	TRBJ2-2	.	TRBD2	TGTGCCAGCAGCGCGGGACTAGCGGGAGAGGGCGGGGAGCTGTTTTTT	CASSAGLAGEGGELFF
TRBV6-7	TRBJ2-7	once	.	TGTGCCAGCAGTCCTTTTGGTCGCAGGTTAACGACCTACGAGCAGTACTTC	CASSPFGRRLTTYEQYF
TRBV5-1	TRBJ2-2	once	TRBD1	TGCGCCAGCAGAGAAACCGGGACAGCAAACACCGGGGAGCTGTTTTTT	CASRETGTANTGELFF
TRBV5-1	TRBJ2-3	.	TRBD2	TGCGCCAGCAGCTTGTGGGCTAGCGGGACCACAGATACGCAGTATTTT	CASSLWASGTTDTQYF
TRBV5-1	TRBJ1-1	.	.	TGCGCCAGCAGGATCGGATATAGGAGGACTGAAGCTTTCTTT	CASRIGYRRTEAFF
TRBV19	TRBJ1-2	.	.	TGTGCCAGTAGTATAGACCGGAGCAACTATGGCTACACCTTC	CASSIDRSNYGYTF
TRBV5-1	TRBJ1-3	.	.	TGCGCCAGCAGCTTGGCGGGGTCCTCTGGAAACACCATATATTTT	CASSLAGSSGNTIYF
TRBV7-9	TRBJ2-1	.	.	TGTGCCAGCAGCTTAGGGCTCCTCAATGAGCAGTTCTTC	CASSLGLLNEQFF
TRBV29-1	TRBJ1-2	.	TRBD1	TGCAGCGTTTCGGACAGGGGGGACTATGGCTACACCTTC	CSVSDRGDYGYTF
TRBV18	TRBJ1-2	.	TRBD1	TGTGCCAGCTCACGTAGAACAACTCCCGAGACAGGGAATGGCTACACCTTC	CASSRRTTPETGNGYTF
TRBV29-1	TRBJ2-2	.	.	TGCAGCGTTGAAGTTGGCACATCGAACACCGGGGAGCTGTTTTTT	CSVEVGTSNTGELFF
TRBV5-4	TRBJ1-2	.	.	TGTGCCAGCAGCTTGGTTGGAAGCGGGGCAGGGCAATATGGCTACACCTTC	CASSLVGSGAGQYGYTF
TRBV6-5	TRBJ1-1	.	.	TGTGCCAGCAGTCCGGACATTGGGAATCCTGGCGCTTTCTTT	CASSPDIGNPGAFF